This T cell receptor (beta chain) was identified in a study of monozygotic twins with inflammatory bowel disease. This CDR3 comprises 12 residues. After re-calling the 5' RACE reads, TCRdb lists one entry per CDR3 protein, DNA absent. This sample's table has roughly 200,000 distinct CDR3 sequences. The sample consisted of blood. This TCR derives from a human donor with ulcerative colitis or Crohn's disease, or a healthy co-twin of an affected twin (not recorded which). The rearrangement uses TRBV23-1 and TRBJ2-3. TRBV23-1 is filed as an ORF, its function uncertain. The CDR3 sequence: CASSHGLPSQYF.